Following are 20 T cell receptor beta chains from one sample sequenced in a study of cytomegalovirus exposure and HLA in healthy donors. PCR primers comprised 60 Vbeta and 13 Jbeta primers. Profiled with immunoSEQ multiplex PCR; TCRdb holds only in-frame clones, not every one. The table includes 150,000 to 200,000 clones, about 85% detected once. Specimen: PBMCs. All receptors come from a boy younger than 10 in good health and CMV-seronegative.

This chain joins TRBV7-6 and TRBJ2-5, with D maybe TRBD2 (6 bases). Germline-derived CDR1 and CDR2 are SGHVS and FNYEAQ. The CDR3 runs to 14 residues. The V end was cut by 6 bases, the J end by 9 bases, with 20 bases between. CDR3 region: CASSEFHVTGAQYF. CDR3 nucleotides: TGTGCCAGCAGTGAATTCCACGTCACGGGGGCCCAGTACTTC.

The chain carries TRBV7-4 and TRBJ2-5; TRBD1 agrees at 9 bases. The CDR3 runs 17 residues. Germline loops: CDR1 SGHVT, CDR2 SQSDAQ. The V segment lost 5 bases and the J segment 2 bases; nucleotides outside the gene matches: 12. CDR3 DNA sequence: TGTGCCAGCAGCCCTCAAGGTGCGACAGGGGGACAAGAGACCCAGTACTTC. Its translation: CASSPQGATGGQETQYF. Together with reference TRBV7-4 and TRBJ2-5, the CDR3 gives the full variable domain: GAGVSQSPRYKVAKRGRDVALRCDSISGHVTLYWYRQTLGQGSEVLTYSQSDAQRDKSGRPSGRFSAERPERSVSTLKIQRTEQGDSAVYLCASSPQGATGGQETQYFGPGTRLLVL.

The gene calls are TRBV5-6 and TRBJ1-5; perhaps TRBD1 as D (5 bases). The CDR3 extends over 14 amino acids. The V end was cut by 2 bases, the J end by 5 bases, with 11 bases between. From germline, CDR1 is SGHDT and CDR2 YYEEEE. The CDR3 DNA reads TGTGCCAGCAGCTTTCAGGGCCCTGATCAGCCCCAGCATTTT. Protein: CASSFQGPDQPQHF.

For this clone: At one end, the junction sequence differs from germline, possibly due to a read error. The rearrangement links TRBV2 to TRBJ1-3, with a weak D call TRBD1 (5 bases). This CDR3 has 16 residues. Germline CDR1 is SNHLY and CDR2 is FYNNEI. Written as DNA, the CDR3 is TGTGCCAGCAGTGAAGCGCATTCGGGGACTGGAAACACCACATATTTT. Translated, it gives CASSEAHSGTGNTTYF.

The chain uses TRBV5-4 and TRBJ2-2; no clear D gene. Germline V lookup: CDR1 SGHNT, CDR2 YYREEE (reference sequence). Deletions cut 0 bases from V and 0 bases from J, with 12 bases between. This CDR3 is built from 17 residues. Here the CDR3 DNA reads TGTGCCAGCAGCTTGGTTTTGGTACAGACGAACACCGGGGAGCTGTTTTTT. Its translation: CASSLVLVQTNTGELFF.

The chain couples TRBV6-1 to TRBJ1-1, with 10 bases lining up with TRBD1. Trimming at V came to 6 bases and at J to 0 bases, leaving 4 bases not matched to a gene. Per the germline V gene, CDR1 is MNHNS and CDR2 is SASEGT. The CDR3 length is 15 residues. This CDR3 reads CASSRTGGVNTEAFF. As DNA, the CDR3 is TGTGCCAGCAGCCGGACAGGGGGTGTGAACACTGAAGCTTTCTTT.

V is TRBV28 and J is TRBJ1-4; 7 positions agree with TRBD1. With 5 bases clipped from V and 2 bases from J, the junction kept 5 bases outside the gene matches. This CDR3 is 15 amino acids long. In germline, CDR1 is MDHEN, CDR2 SYDVKM. In nucleotides, the CDR3 is TGTGCCAGCAGTCCGGACAGGAGGACTAATGAAAAACTGTTTTTT. This translates into CASSPDRRTNEKLFF.

The genes are TRBV28 and TRBJ2-7; D ambiguous. The germline V and J ends were trimmed by 1 base and 3 bases, with 19 bases remaining between them. The CDR3 contains 17 residues. CDR1 MDHEN and CDR2 SYDVKM come from the germline V gene. The CDR3 loop is CASSLFRRGAWSYEQYF. The DNA of the CDR3 is TGTGCCAGCAGTTTATTTAGGCGTGGCGCCTGGAGCTACGAGCAGTACTTC.

The chain is built from TRBV6-1 and TRBJ1-3; D ambiguous. In germline, CDR1 is MNHNS, CDR2 SASEGT. CDR3 length equals 14 residues. V was pared by 6 bases and J by 1 base, with 10 bases between. DNA of the CDR3: TGTGCCAGCAGGATTGAGGAATCTGGAAACACCATATATTTT. This encodes CASRIEESGNTIYF.

This clone was seen a few times. The chain carries TRBV21-1 and TRBJ2-7; the D call in the table, TRBD2, was not verified against the DNA. TRBV21-1 is noted as a pseudogene. The CDR3 is 14 residues long. The CDR3 protein is CASSIEGLDYEQYF. DNA of the CDR3: TGTGCCAGCAGCATAGAGGGACTAGATTACGAGCAGTACTTC.

V and J are TRBV21-1 and TRBJ2-7; the table's D call of TRBD1 was not tested on the DNA. TRBV21-1 is given as a pseudogene. This CDR3 has 16 residues. CDR3 in DNA: TGTGCCAGCCGAGGACAGGTGAATTCCCTAACGGGCGAGCAGTACTTC. Amino acids: CASRGQVNSLTGEQYF.

The rearrangement joins TRBV13 to TRBJ1-6; 8 bases match TRBD1. The V segment lost 3 bases and the J segment 7 bases; nucleotides outside the gene matches: 8. Germline-derived CDR1 and CDR2 are PRHDT and FYEKMQ (reference sequence). The CDR3 has 16 residues. The CDR3 protein is CASSFFNDRGNSPLHF. For the CDR3, the DNA is TGTGCCAGCAGCTTTTTCAACGACAGGGGCAATTCACCCCTCCACTTT.

CDR3 sequence reads: CAWSSSLGGQGNQPQHF. The CDR3 nucleotides read TGTGCCTGGAGTTCTTCCCTGGGTGGACAGGGGAATCAGCCCCAGCATTTT. This chain joins TRBV30 and TRBJ1-5; 9 bases are shared with TRBD1. The V segment lost 2 bases and the J segment 4 bases; nucleotides outside the gene matches: 12. Germline loops: CDR1 GTSNPN, CDR2 SVGIG (reference sequence). There are 17 residues in the CDR3.

This clone was found once. The V call is TRBV27, the J call TRBJ2-1; possibly TRBD2 for D (6 bases). From germline, CDR1 is MNHEY and CDR2 SMNVEV (reference sequence). Trimming pared 6 bases from V and 4 bases from J, leaving 10 bases between. The CDR3 runs to 13 residues. The chain's CDR3 is CASRSGPYNEQFF. CDR3 DNA: TGTGCCAGCAGGAGCGGGCCTTACAATGAGCAGTTCTTC.

The CDR3 DNA is TGTGCCAGCAGCGTTGAGGGACAGGGAAATTCACCCCTCCACTTT. Residues: CASSVEGQGNSPLHF. The chain couples TRBV2 to TRBJ1-6, with TRBD1 matching over 9 bases. Looked up from germline, CDR1 is SNHLY and CDR2 is FYNNEI. The J segment lost 7 bases and the V segment lost 6 bases, leaving 7 bases of the junction unmatched. The CDR3 sequence is 15 residues long.

The chain uses TRBV10-2 and TRBJ1-6; D is unresolved. The V end was cut by 5 bases, the J end by 0 bases, with 11 bases between. CDR3 length: 16 residues. Germline loops: CDR1 WSHSY, CDR2 SAAADI. CDR3 in amino acids: CASSTPRSSYNSPLHF. The CDR3 DNA reads TGCGCCAGCAGTACGCCCCGGAGCTCCTATAATTCACCCCTCCACTTT.

The gene calls are TRBV18 and TRBJ1-2; 9 bases are a match to TRBD1. The CDR3 consists of 13 residues. Germline V gene sequence: CDR1 KGHSH, CDR2 LQKENI. Losses at the gene ends were 3 bases for V and 8 bases for J; bases not matched to a gene: 4. The CDR3 sequence is CASSPRQGDGYTF. Written as DNA, the CDR3 is TGTGCCAGCTCACCCCGACAGGGGGACGGCTACACCTTC.

V is TRBV11-2 and J is TRBJ2-3, with D perhaps matching TRBD2 (5 bases). Germline values: CDR1 SGHAT, CDR2 FQNNGV. The V and J ends lost 5 bases and 5 bases respectively, with 14 bases between them. The CDR3 is made up of 14 amino acids. CDR3 region: CASSRAWEQDTQYF. The DNA for the CDR3 is TGTGCCAGCAGCAGAGCCTGGGAGCAAGATACGCAGTATTTT.

The chain employs TRBV28 and TRBJ2-2, with 8 positions matching TRBD1. This CDR3 is 19 amino acids long. Germline V gene lookup returns CDR1 MDHEN and CDR2 SYDVKM. Trimming at V came to 3 bases and at J to 5 bases, leaving 17 bases not matched to a gene. The CDR3 sequence is CASSFGYGLGTGTTGELFF. The CDR3 DNA reads as TGTGCCAGCAGTTTCGGTTATGGATTAGGGACAGGAACAACCGGGGAGCTGTTTTTT.

With regard to this clone: One end of the junction is discordant with germline, which a read error may explain. The rearrangement joins TRBV7-9 to TRBJ1-1; 12 bases are shared with TRBD1. CDR3 length: 17 residues. Germline values: CDR1 SEHNR, CDR2 FQNEAQ (reference sequence). Here the CDR3 DNA reads TGTGCCAGCAGCTTCAGGGGACAGGGGGCCCTGAACGCTGAAGCTTTCTTT. Translation: CASSFRGQGALNAEAFF.